Following are 29 T cell receptor beta chains from one sample sequenced in a study of T cell responses to AZD1222 COVID-19 vaccine. The data were produced by immunoSEQ multiplex PCR, yet TCRdb's version contains in-frame clones alone and is incomplete. The profile covers 80,000 to 100,000 clones, with more than 70% appearing a single time and approximately 12% taken by the ten largest. Sequenced here: peripheral blood, sampled on day 0 of AZD1222 vaccination. The receptors come from an adult in good health.

This chain connects TRBV7-9 to TRBJ1-5; D is uncertain. Germline V gives CDR1 SEHNR, CDR2 FQNEAQ (reference sequence). The CDR3 is made up of 14 amino acids. Trimming took off 5 bases at V and 4 bases at J, with 12 bases between the two ends. The CDR3: CASSLSPTNQPQHF. The CDR3 DNA is TGTGCCAGCAGCCTAAGTCCTACGAATCAGCCCCAGCATTTT.

The V call is TRBV6-5, the J call TRBJ1-1; D not resolved. CDR1 and CDR2 (germline): MNHEY, SVGAGI. CDR3 length: 11 residues. Trimming took off 6 bases at V and 6 bases at J, with 8 bases between the two ends. The CDR3: CASSDNAEAFF. CDR3 nucleotide sequence: TGTGCCAGCAGCGATAACGCTGAAGCTTTCTTT.

This chain connects TRBV7-2 to TRBJ2-5; D possibly uses TRBD1 or TRBD2 (6 bases each). V dropped 5 bases and J dropped 9 bases, with 10 bases sitting between them. CDR1 is SGHTA, CDR2 FQGNSA, per germline. There are 11 residues in the CDR3. The CDR3 spells CASSPRGAQYF. In DNA form, the CDR3 reads TGTGCCAGCAGCCCGAGGGGGGCCCAGTACTTC.

V is TRBV6-1 and J is TRBJ2-1, with D possibly matching TRBD2 (5 bases). The V and J ends lost 3 bases and 0 bases respectively, with 12 bases between them. The CDR3 contains 16 residues. Germline lookup yields CDR1 MNHNS and CDR2 SASEGT. The CDR3 DNA reads as TGTGCCAGCAGTGATAAGAGGGCGGGCTCCTACAATGAGCAGTTCTTC. This translates into CASSDKRAGSYNEQFF.

This clone appeared a few times. The chain carries TRBV7-9 and TRBJ2-3; 14 bases map to TRBD2. The germline V gene encodes CDR1 SEHNR and CDR2 FQNEAQ (reference sequence). Losses at the gene ends were 5 bases for V and 1 base for J; bases not matched to a gene: 11. This CDR3 has 19 residues. CDR3 nucleotide sequence: TGTGCCAGCAGCCTGACTAGCGGGGGGGCATTTGGAGGCACAGATACGCAGTATTTT. As protein: CASSLTSGGAFGGTDTQYF.

V usage is TRBV2 and J usage is TRBJ2-7, with 12 bases matching TRBD1. From germline, CDR1 is SNHLY and CDR2 FYNNEI. The CDR3 spans 15 residues. V was clipped by 7 bases and J by 5 bases; unmatched bases: 9. The CDR3 DNA reads as TGTGCCAGCATCGAGCCGGGGACAGGGGGCGACGAGCAGTACTTC. Its protein is CASIEPGTGGDEQYF. The full variable domain, in which reference TRBV2 and TRBJ2-7 provide the parts outside the CDR3, is EPEVTQTPSHQVTQMGQEVILRCVPISNHLYFYWYRQILGQKVEFLVSFYNNEISEKSEIFDDQFSVERPDGSNFTLKIRSTKLEDSAMYFCASIEPGTGGDEQYFGPGTRLTVT.

This clone has a handful of counts. The chain carries TRBV6-2 or TRBV6-3 and TRBJ2-1; D is perhaps TRBD2 (7 bases). The CDR3 is 16 amino acids. V lost 5 bases and J 5 bases, leaving 19 bases between the germline ends. Germline CDR1 MNHEY, CDR2 SVGEGT. The CDR3 loop is CASSESRGAVNNEQFF. In DNA, the CDR3 is TGTGCCAGCAGTGAGAGTCGGGGGGCCGTTAACAATGAGCAGTTCTTC.

The V call is TRBV12-3 or TRBV12-4, the J call TRBJ1-3; no firm D call. This CDR3 comprises 13 residues. The V gene lost 5 bases and the J gene lost 7 bases, with 12 bases spanning the gap. The CDR3: CASSTEMGNTIYF. DNA of the CDR3: TGTGCCAGCAGTACTGAGATGGGTAACACCATATATTTT.

V is TRBV7-9 and J is TRBJ2-7; D is uncertain. The ends were cut back, 3 bases at V and 4 bases at J, with 13 bases in the middle. The CDR3 spans 14 residues. Germline values: CDR1 SEHNR, CDR2 FQNEAQ (reference sequence). The CDR3 region is CASSFLPRSYEQYF. In DNA form, the CDR3 reads TGTGCCAGCAGCTTTTTACCAAGGAGTTACGAGCAGTACTTC.

The chain carries TRBV9 and TRBJ1-6; 8 bases map to TRBD1. With V trimmed by 5 bases and J by 5 bases, 3 bases remained unmatched. CDR1 and CDR2 (germline): SGDLS, YYNGEE. The CDR3 is 14 amino acids. The CDR3 DNA reads TGTGCCAGCAGTGAGACAGGGGATAATTCACCCCTCCACTTT. Its protein is CASSETGDNSPLHF.

The V and J genes are TRBV7-2 and TRBJ2-6; no clear D gene. The germline gives CDR1 SGHTA, CDR2 FQGNSA. Trimming shortened V by 1 base and J by 2 bases, and 6 bases separated the two germline ends. The CDR3 length is 15 residues. The CDR3 spells CASSLVQTGANVLTF. The CDR3 DNA follows: TGTGCCAGCAGCTTAGTCCAAACTGGGGCCAACGTCCTGACTTTC.

The chain carries TRBV6-2 or TRBV6-3 and TRBJ1-5; TRBD1 agrees at 7 bases. Germline V gene lookup returns CDR1 MNHEY and CDR2 SVGEGT. CDR3 length equals 17 residues. The V and J ends lost 2 bases and 1 base, in that order; junction bases with no gene match: 8. The CDR3: CASSYKTGLGSNQPQHF. The CDR3, as DNA: TGTGCCAGCAGTTACAAGACAGGGCTCGGAAGCAATCAGCCCCAGCATTTT.

The chain carries TRBV5-4 and TRBJ2-7; 8 bases line up with TRBD1. CDR3 length: 13 amino acids. CDR1 is SGHNT, CDR2 YYREEE, per germline (reference sequence). With V trimmed by 1 base and J by 7 bases, 4 bases remained unmatched. CDR3 bases: TGTGCCAGCAGCTTGTACAGGGGGAGTGAGCAGTACTTC. Protein product: CASSLYRGSEQYF.

The rearrangement uses TRBV6-5 and TRBJ1-1; D possibly corresponds to TRBD1 (5 bases). V lost 7 bases and J 0 bases, leaving 9 bases between the germline ends. Per germline, CDR1 MNHEY and CDR2 SVGAGI. The CDR3 covers 13 residues. CDR3 bases: TGTGCCAGCATAGGGGCTATGAACACTGAAGCTTTCTTT. Encoded protein: CASIGAMNTEAFF.

CDR3 residues: CASSLGLAGQETQYF. Here the CDR3 DNA reads TGTGCCAGCAGCTTGGGACTAGCGGGGCAAGAGACCCAGTACTTC. The J gene is TRBJ2-5, the V gene TRBV5-6, with 11 nucleotides matching TRBD2. V was pared by 0 bases and J by 2 bases, with 0 bases of the junction left unmatched. This CDR3 has 15 amino acids. CDR1 and CDR2 (germline): SGHDT, YYEEEE.

The rearrangement joins TRBV14 to TRBJ2-3; the match to TRBD2 covers 8 bases. Trimming cost V 3 bases and J 4 bases; bases outside gene matches: 3. CDR3 length: 14 amino acids. Germline-derived CDR1 and CDR2 are SGHDN and FVKESK. The chain's CDR3 is CASSQIAGPDTQYF. Written as DNA, the CDR3 is TGTGCCAGCAGCCAGATAGCGGGGCCAGATACGCAGTATTTT.

This clone occurred once. V is TRBV4-3 and J is TRBJ1-4; tentatively, D is TRBD1 (5 bases). With 0 bases removed from V and 2 bases from J, the gap between germline ends came to 13 bases. The CDR3 length is 17 residues. CDR1 and CDR2 (germline): LGHNA, YSLEER. CDR3 sequence: CASSQDLTANTNEKLFF. The CDR3 coding sequence is TGCGCCAGCAGCCAAGATCTGACAGCGAACACTAATGAAAAACTGTTTTTT.

The rearrangement joins TRBV6-5 to TRBJ2-3, with 7 bases matching TRBD2. The CDR3 is 16 residues long. CDR1 MNHEY and CDR2 SVGAGI come from the germline V gene. With 0 bases clipped from V and 5 bases from J, the junction kept 8 bases outside the gene matches. In DNA, the CDR3 is TGTGCCAGCAGTTACTCGTTGGTGGGGGGGATAGATACGCAGTATTTT. Encoded protein: CASSYSLVGGIDTQYF.

The V call is TRBV6-4, the J call TRBJ2-2, with 8 bases lining up with TRBD2. V trimming: 2 bases; J trimming: 1 base; junction bases outside the gene matches: 6. This CDR3 has 17 amino acids. Germline values: CDR1 MRHNA, CDR2 SNTAGT. The CDR3 DNA reads TGTGCCAGCAGTGACGCCCCGGGACTAGGGAACACCGGGGAGCTGTTTTTT. Translation: CASSDAPGLGNTGELFF.

This chain uses TRBV7-2 with TRBJ2-7; D perhaps matches TRBD2 (5 bases). Germline V gene data show CDR1 as SGHTA and CDR2 as FQGNSA. The CDR3 is 15 residues long. The V and J ends lost 5 bases and 2 bases respectively, with 16 bases between them. DNA of the CDR3: TGTGCCAGCAGCCTAGTTGGCGGGCCTCCCTACGAGCAGTACTTC. It codes for CASSLVGGPPYEQYF. Full variable domain (remainder filled in from reference TRBV7-2 and TRBJ2-7): GAGVSQSPSNKVTEKGKDVELRCDPISGHTALYWYRQSLGQGLEFLIYFQGNSAPDKSGLPSDRFSAERTGGSVSTLTIQRTQQEDSAVYLCASSLVGGPPYEQYFGPGTRLTVT.

The gene calls are TRBV3-1 (or the pseudogene TRBV3-2) and TRBJ2-5, with D unclear. This CDR3 spans 15 amino acids. The germline V and J ends were trimmed by 0 bases and 0 bases, with 8 bases remaining between them. Germline CDR1 reads LGHDT; CDR2 reads YNNKEL (reference sequence). Here the CDR3 reads CASSQDLGYQETQYF. Here the CDR3 DNA reads TGTGCCAGCAGCCAAGATCTTGGGTACCAAGAGACCCAGTACTTC.

The J gene is TRBJ2-3, the V gene TRBV11-2, with D maybe TRBD1 (5 bases). This CDR3 has 15 residues. V was trimmed by 0 bases and J by 2 bases, leaving 9 bases between them. The germline gives CDR1 SGHAT, CDR2 FQNNGV. In DNA form, the CDR3 reads TGTGCCAGCAGCTTAGACAGGGCCTCCACAGATACGCAGTATTTT. Encoded protein: CASSLDRASTDTQYF.

The chain combines TRBV19 with TRBJ1-5, with D possibly TRBD1 on 5 matching bases. Germline V gene lookup returns CDR1 LNHDA and CDR2 SQIVND (reference sequence). CDR3 length: 13 amino acids. Trimming removed 6 bases at V and 4 bases at J, with 10 bases between. CDR3 nucleotide sequence: TGTGCCAGTAGATCCCAGGGAAATCAGCCCCAGCATTTT. Amino acid sequence: CASRSQGNQPQHF.

The chain links TRBV7-3 to TRBJ2-2; 7 bases fit TRBD2. The CDR3 extends over 15 amino acids. CDR1 is SGHTA and CDR2 is FQGTGA in the germline V gene. Germline trimming cut 2 bases from V and 2 bases from J; bases unmatched to any gene: 2. The CDR3 loop is CASSLGGGNTGELFF. The CDR3 coding sequence is TGTGCCAGCAGCTTAGGCGGGGGTAACACCGGGGAGCTGTTTTTT.

V gene TRBV18 combines with J gene TRBJ1-1; maybe TRBD1 (5 bases). The V gene lost 8 bases and the J gene lost 4 bases, with 14 bases spanning the gap. The germline V gene encodes CDR1 KGHSH and CDR2 LQKENI. The CDR3 covers 13 residues. CDR3 sequence: CASHKSGLTEAFF. DNA for the CDR3: TGTGCCAGCCACAAATCAGGGCTCACTGAAGCTTTCTTT.

The CDR3 sequence: CAWSGPPSGNTIYF. The CDR3 nucleotides are TGTGCCTGGAGTGGCCCCCCATCAGGAAACACCATATATTTT. The chain has TRBV30 and TRBJ1-3; D not resolved. The CDR3 runs 14 residues. V was clipped by 1 base and J by 4 bases, with 11 bases between them. Germline CDR1 reads GTSNPN; CDR2 reads SVGIG (reference sequence).

A note on this clone: Different DNA sequences within this sample yield the same CDR3. This rearrangement joins TRBV18 to TRBJ2-7; D is perhaps TRBD2 (5 bases). Per germline, CDR1 KGHSH and CDR2 LQKENI. This CDR3 has 14 amino acids. V was clipped by 0 bases and J by 4 bases, with 10 bases between them. The CDR3 is CASSPPEGSYEQYF. The CDR3 DNA sequence: TGTGCCAGCTCACCACCGGAAGGGAGTTACGAGCAGTACTTC.

This clone is a singleton in its sample. This sequence joins TRBV6-1 and TRBJ2-1; 9 bases are shared with TRBD1. The V and J ends lost 4 bases and 4 bases, in that order; junction bases with no gene match: 8. Germline CDR1 MNHNS, CDR2 SASEGT. The CDR3 runs to 16 residues. CDR3 DNA: TGTGCCAGCAGTGGGTATTCGGGGACAGGGTACAATGAGCAGTTCTTC. It encodes CASSGYSGTGYNEQFF.

The rearrangement joins TRBV19 to TRBJ2-7; TRBD1 matches 7 bases. Germline trimming cut 8 bases from V and 5 bases from J; bases unmatched to any gene: 3. Germline V gene sequence: CDR1 LNHDA, CDR2 SQIVND (reference sequence). The CDR3 loop spans 11 amino acids. The CDR3 nucleotides are TGTGCCAGTTTAGGGGGCCACGAGCAGTACTTC. Protein product: CASLGGHEQYF.